This T cell receptor beta chain was identified in a study of technical replicates of blood from a handful of donors. The V gene's germline CDR1 is MGHRA and CDR2 YSYEKL. Germline trimming cut 3 bases from V and 0 bases from J; bases unmatched to any gene: 7. This CDR3 has 17 amino acids. Generated by immunoSEQ multiplex PCR, the TCRdb table keeps only in-frame clones and is missing some. The top ten clones hold 0.15% to 0.25% of a sample with about 61,000 clones, 97% of them seen once. Sample: T cells isolated from PBMCs. This TCR was sampled from a human donor in good health. The J gene is TRBJ2-1, the V gene TRBV4-1; 8 bases align to TRBD1. CDR3 in amino acids: CASSQPTDRASYNEQFF. In nucleotides, the CDR3 is TGCGCCAGCAGCCAGCCTACGGACAGGGCCTCCTACAATGAGCAGTTCTTC.